This T cell receptor beta chain stems from a study of blood T cell repertoires in COVID-19. Generated by immunoSEQ multiplex PCR, the TCRdb table keeps only in-frame clones and is missing some. The sample lists approximately 200,000 clones; nearly 90% were seen once. The CDR3 has 13 amino acids. CDR1 is GTSNPN and CDR2 is SVGIG in the germline V gene (reference sequence). Trimming shortened V by 0 bases and J by 7 bases, and 13 bases separated the two germline ends. The source is a man in his thirties or forties who had recovered from COVID-19. Material for sequencing was PBMCs or T cells enriched from blood (not recorded which). The chain combines TRBV30 with TRBJ2-7; D is undetermined. CDR3 nucleotide sequence: TGTGCCTGGAGTGTACTTGTCCTAAGAGAGCAGTACTTC. This codes for CAWSVLVLREQYF.